This T cell receptor (beta chain) appears in the sequencing data of a study of PD-L1 blockade in urothelial cancer. The study, taken as a whole, reports: Enhanced expansion of tumor-associated blood clones at 3 weeks characterized durable-benefit patients.

TCRdb's copy holds only in-frame clones and misses some; the assay was immunoSEQ multiplex PCR. The data show 45,000 to 60,000 clones, around four fifths seen once. V shed 3 bases and J shed 3 bases, with 12 bases lying between them. Germline CDR1 is SNHLY and CDR2 is FYNNEI. The CDR3 is 15 residues long. Described time point: pretreatment peripheral blood. This clone was counted a single time. Antigen: not known. This receptor was identified in a man aged 45 to 65 with urothelial cancer. The V gene is TRBV2, the J gene TRBJ1-3, with D uncertain. Specimen: PBMCs, collected around atezolizumab (anti-PD-L1) treatment. DNA of the CDR3: TGTGCCAGCAGTGAGGCTCGGAGTTATGGAAACACCATATATTTT. Translating gives CASSEARSYGNTIYF.